This note documents a single T cell receptor (beta chain) sequence. The antigen is undetermined. This sample was included in a study of synovial regulatory T cells in juvenile arthritis. Turning to the study itself: One patient received methotrexate plus infliximab; one lacked treatment information.

Clones were sequenced by immunoSEQ multiplex PCR, and TCRdb holds only the in-frame ones, with some missing. Listed are about 1,400 clones; 20% to 25% falls within the top ten. Each patient with active arthritis gave synovial fluid along with matched peripheral blood. Findings and limits, study-wide: iaTreg TCR repertoires were largely private across patients and partially overlapped synovial Teff and blood CPL. CDR3 overlap with synovial Tregs was higher for iaTregs than other blood Tregs.

The clonotype comes from a donor younger than 30 with juvenile idiopathic arthritis. Sequencing input: Treg cells from the synovium.

The CDR3 sequence: CASSLRWRLSKNTEAFF. The V and J genes are TRBV5-6 and TRBJ1-1. CDR1 and CDR2 (germline): SGHDT, YYEEEE. The CDR3 loop spans 17 amino acids. DNA for this receptor is not on file.